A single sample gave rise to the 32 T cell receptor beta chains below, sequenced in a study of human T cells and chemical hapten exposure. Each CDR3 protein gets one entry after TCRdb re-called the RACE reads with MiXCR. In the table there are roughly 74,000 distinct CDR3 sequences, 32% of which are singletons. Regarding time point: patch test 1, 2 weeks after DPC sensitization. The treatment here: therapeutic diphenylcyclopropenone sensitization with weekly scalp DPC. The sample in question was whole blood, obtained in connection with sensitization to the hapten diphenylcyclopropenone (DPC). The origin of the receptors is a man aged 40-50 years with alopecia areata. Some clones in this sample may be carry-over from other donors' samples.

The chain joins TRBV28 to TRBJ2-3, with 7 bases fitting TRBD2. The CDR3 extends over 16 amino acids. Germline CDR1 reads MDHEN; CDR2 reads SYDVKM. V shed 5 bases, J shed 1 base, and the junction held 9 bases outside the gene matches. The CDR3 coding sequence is TGTGCCAGCAGTGTCCCGGGACTAACGGGCACAGATACGCAGTATTTT. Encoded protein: CASSVPGLTGTDTQYF.

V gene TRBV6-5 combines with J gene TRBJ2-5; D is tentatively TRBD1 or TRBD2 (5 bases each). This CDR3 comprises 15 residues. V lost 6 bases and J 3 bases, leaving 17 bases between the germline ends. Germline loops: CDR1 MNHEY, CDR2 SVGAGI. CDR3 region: CASRNGAGGKETQYF. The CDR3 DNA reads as TGTGCCAGCAGAAACGGGGCTGGAGGTAAAGAGACCCAGTACTTC.

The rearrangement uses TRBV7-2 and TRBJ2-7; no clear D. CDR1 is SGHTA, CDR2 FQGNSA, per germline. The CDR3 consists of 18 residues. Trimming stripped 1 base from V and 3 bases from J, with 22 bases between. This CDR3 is CASSLGPSPGLMNYEQYF. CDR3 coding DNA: TGTGCCAGCAGCTTAGGCCCTTCTCCTGGCCTAATGAACTACGAGCAGTACTTC.

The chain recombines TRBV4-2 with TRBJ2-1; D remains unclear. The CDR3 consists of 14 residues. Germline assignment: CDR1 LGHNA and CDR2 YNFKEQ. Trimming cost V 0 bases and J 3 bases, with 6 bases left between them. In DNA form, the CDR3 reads TGTGCCAGCAGCCAAGATCTTCGCTACAATGAGCAGTTCTTC. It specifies CASSQDLRYNEQFF.

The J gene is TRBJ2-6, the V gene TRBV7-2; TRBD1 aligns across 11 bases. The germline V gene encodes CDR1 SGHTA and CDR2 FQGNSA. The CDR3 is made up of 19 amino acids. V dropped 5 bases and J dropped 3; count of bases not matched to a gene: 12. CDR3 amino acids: CASSRVPGQGVNGANVLTF. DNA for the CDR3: TGTGCCAGCAGCCGCGTCCCGGGACAGGGGGTCAATGGGGCCAACGTCCTGACTTTC.

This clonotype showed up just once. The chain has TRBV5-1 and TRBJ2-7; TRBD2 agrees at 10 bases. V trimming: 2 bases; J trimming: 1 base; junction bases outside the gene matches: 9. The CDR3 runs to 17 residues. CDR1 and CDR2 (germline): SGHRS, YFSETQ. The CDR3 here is CASSFRPSSGSSYEQYF. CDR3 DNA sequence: TGCGCCAGCAGCTTCCGGCCCTCTAGCGGGAGTTCCTACGAGCAGTACTTC.

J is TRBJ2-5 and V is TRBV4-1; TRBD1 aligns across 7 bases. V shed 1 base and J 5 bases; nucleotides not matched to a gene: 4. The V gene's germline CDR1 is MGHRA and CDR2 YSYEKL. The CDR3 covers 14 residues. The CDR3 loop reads CASSQGQGYETQYF. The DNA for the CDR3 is TGCGCCAGCAGCCAAGGACAGGGATACGAGACCCAGTACTTC.

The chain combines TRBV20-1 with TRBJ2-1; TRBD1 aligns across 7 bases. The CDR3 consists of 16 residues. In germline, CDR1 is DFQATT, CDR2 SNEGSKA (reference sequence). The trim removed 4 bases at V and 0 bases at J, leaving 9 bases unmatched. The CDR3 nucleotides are TGCAGTGCTATGCAGGGGGTTGGGATCTCCTACAATGAGCAGTTCTTC. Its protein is CSAMQGVGISYNEQFF.

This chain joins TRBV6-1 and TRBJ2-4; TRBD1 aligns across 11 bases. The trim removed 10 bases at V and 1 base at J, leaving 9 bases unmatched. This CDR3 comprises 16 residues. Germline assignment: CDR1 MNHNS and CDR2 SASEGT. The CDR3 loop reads CATIPGTGGAKNIQYF. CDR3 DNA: TGTGCCACCATCCCCGGGACAGGGGGGGCCAAAAACATTCAGTACTTC.

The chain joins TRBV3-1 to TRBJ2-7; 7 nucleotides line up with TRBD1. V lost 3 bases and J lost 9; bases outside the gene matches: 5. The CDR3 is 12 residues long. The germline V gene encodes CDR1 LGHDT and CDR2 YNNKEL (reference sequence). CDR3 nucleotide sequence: TGTGCCAGCAGCCATGGACAGGCGGGGCAGTACTTC. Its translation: CASSHGQAGQYF.

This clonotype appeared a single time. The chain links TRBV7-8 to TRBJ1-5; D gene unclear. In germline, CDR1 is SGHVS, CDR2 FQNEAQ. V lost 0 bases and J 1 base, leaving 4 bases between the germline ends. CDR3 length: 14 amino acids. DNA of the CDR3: TGTGCCAGCAGCTTAGCTAGCAGCAATCAGCCCCAGCATTTT. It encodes CASSLASSNQPQHF.

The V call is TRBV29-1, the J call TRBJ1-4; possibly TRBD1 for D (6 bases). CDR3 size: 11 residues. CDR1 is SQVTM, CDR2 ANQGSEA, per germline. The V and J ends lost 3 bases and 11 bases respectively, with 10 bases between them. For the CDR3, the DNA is TGCAGCGTTGATCTAGGGGGGAAACTGTTTTTT. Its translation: CSVDLGGKLFF. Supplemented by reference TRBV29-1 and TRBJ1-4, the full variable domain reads SAVISQKPSRDICQRGTSLTIQCQVDSQVTMMFWYRQQPGQSLTLIATANQGSEATYESGFVIDKFPISRPNLTFSTLTVSNMSPEDSSIYLCSVDLGGKLFFGSGTQLSVL.

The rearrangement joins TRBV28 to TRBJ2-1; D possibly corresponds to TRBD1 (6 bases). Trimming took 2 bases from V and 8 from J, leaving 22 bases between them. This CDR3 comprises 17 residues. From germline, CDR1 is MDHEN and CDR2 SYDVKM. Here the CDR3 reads CASSLGSGGGLSDEQFF. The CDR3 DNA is TGTGCCAGCAGTTTAGGATCTGGGGGCGGTCTCTCCGATGAGCAGTTCTTC.

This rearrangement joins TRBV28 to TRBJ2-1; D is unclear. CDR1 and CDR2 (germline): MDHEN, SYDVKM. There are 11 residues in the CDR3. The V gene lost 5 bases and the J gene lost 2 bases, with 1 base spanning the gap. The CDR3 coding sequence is TGTGCCAGCAGTACCTACAATGAGCAGTTCTTC. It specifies CASSTYNEQFF.

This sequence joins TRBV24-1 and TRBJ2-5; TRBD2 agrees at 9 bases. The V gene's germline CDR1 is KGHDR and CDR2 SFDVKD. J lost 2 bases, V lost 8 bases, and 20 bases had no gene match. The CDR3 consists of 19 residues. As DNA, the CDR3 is TGTGCCACCACTCGGAGAGGTAGCGGGAGAAGGCTGCGGCAAGAGACCCAGTACTTC. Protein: CATTRRGSGRRLRQETQYF.

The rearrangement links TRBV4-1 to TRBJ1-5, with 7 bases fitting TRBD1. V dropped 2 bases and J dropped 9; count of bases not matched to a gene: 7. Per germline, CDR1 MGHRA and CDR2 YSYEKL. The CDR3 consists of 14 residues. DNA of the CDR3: TGCGCCAGCAGCCAATTTACAGGGGTATCGCCCCAGCATTTT. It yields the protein CASSQFTGVSPQHF.

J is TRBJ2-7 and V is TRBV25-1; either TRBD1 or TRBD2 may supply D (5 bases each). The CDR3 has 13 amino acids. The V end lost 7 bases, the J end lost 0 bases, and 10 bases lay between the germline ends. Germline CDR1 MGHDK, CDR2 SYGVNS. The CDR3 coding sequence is TGTGCCAGCACTAGGGACGACTCCTACGAGCAGTACTTC. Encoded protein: CASTRDDSYEQYF.

This CDR3 reads CASSPGRANQPQHF. CDR3 bases: TGTGCCAGCTCCCCGGGCAGGGCTAATCAGCCCCAGCATTTT. The chain couples TRBV6-1 to TRBJ1-5; possible D gene TRBD1, 5 bases. Germline CDR1 is MNHNS and CDR2 is SASEGT. V lost 8 bases to trimming and J lost 4 bases, with 15 bases between them. There are 14 residues in the CDR3.

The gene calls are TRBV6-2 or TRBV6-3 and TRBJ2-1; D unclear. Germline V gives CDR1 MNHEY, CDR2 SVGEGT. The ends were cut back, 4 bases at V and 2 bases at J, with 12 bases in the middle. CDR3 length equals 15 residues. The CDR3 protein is CASSFTPPPYNEQFF. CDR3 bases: TGTGCCAGCAGTTTCACCCCCCCGCCCTACAATGAGCAGTTCTTC.

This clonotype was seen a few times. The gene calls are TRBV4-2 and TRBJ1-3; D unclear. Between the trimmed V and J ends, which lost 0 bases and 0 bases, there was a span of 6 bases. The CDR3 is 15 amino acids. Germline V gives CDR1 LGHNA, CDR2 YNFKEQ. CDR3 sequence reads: CASSQEGSSGNTIYF. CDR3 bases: TGTGCCAGCAGCCAAGAAGGGAGCTCTGGAAACACCATATATTTT.

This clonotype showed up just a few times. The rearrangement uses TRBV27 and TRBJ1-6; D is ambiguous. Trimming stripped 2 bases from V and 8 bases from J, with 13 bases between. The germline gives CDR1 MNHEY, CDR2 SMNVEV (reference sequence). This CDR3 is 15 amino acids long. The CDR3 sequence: CASSLKPGRYSPLHF. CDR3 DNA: TGTGCCAGCAGTTTAAAGCCAGGAAGATATTCACCCCTCCACTTT.

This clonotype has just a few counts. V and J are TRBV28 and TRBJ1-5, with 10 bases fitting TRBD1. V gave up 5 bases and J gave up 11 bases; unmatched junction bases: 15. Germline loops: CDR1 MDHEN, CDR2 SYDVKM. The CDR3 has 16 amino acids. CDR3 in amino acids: CASSPTGTGAGGSQHF. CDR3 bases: TGTGCCAGCAGTCCGACCGGGACAGGGGCTGGAGGGTCCCAGCATTTT. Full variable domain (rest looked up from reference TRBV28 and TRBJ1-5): DVKVTQSSRYLVKRTGEKVFLECVQDMDHENMFWYRQDPGLGLRLIYFSYDVKMKEKGDIPEGYSVSREKKERFSLILESASTNQTSMYLCASSPTGTGAGGSQHFGDGTRLSIL.

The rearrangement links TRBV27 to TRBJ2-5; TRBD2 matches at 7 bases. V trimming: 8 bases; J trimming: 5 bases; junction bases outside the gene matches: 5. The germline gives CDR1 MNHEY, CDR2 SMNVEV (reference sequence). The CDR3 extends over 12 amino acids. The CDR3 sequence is CASGRGWETQYF. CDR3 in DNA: TGTGCCAGCGGGAGGGGTTGGGAGACCCAGTACTTC.

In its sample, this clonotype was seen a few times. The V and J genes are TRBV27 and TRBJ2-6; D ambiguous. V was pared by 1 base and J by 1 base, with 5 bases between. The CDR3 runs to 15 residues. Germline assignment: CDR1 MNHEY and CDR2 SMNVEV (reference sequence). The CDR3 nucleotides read TGTGCCAGCAGTTTATTGGAATCTGGGGCCAACGTCCTGACTTTC. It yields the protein CASSLLESGANVLTF. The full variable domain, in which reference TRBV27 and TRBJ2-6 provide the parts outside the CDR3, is EAQVTQNPRYLITVTGKKLTVTCSQNMNHEYMSWYRQDPGLGLRQIYYSMNVEVTDKGDVPEGYKVSRKEKRNFPLILESPSPNQTSLYFCASSLLESGANVLTFGAGSRLTVL.

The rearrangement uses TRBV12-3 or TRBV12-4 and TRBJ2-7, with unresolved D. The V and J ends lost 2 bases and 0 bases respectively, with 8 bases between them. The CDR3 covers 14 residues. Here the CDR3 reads CASSLHSSSYEQYF. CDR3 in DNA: TGTGCCAGCAGTTTACATTCTAGCTCCTACGAGCAGTACTTC.

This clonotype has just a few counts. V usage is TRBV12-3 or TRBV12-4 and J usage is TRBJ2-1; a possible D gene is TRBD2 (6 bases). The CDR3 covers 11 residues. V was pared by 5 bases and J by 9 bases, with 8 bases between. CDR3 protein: CASSAGSEQFF. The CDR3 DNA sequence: TGTGCCAGCAGTGCCGGGAGTGAGCAGTTCTTC.

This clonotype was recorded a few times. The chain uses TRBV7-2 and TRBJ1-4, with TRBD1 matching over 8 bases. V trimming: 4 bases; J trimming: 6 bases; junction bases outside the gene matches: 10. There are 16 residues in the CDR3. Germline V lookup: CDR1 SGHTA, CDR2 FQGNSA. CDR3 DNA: TGTGCCAGCAGCTCACTAGACAGGGGTACTTATGAAAAACTGTTTTTT. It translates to CASSSLDRGTYEKLFF.

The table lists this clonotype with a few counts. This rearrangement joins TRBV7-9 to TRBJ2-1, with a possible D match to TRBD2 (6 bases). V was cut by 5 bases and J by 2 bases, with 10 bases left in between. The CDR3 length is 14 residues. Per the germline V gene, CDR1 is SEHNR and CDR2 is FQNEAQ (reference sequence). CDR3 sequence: CASSISGTYNEQFF. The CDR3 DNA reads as TGTGCCAGCAGCATTAGCGGCACCTACAATGAGCAGTTCTTC.

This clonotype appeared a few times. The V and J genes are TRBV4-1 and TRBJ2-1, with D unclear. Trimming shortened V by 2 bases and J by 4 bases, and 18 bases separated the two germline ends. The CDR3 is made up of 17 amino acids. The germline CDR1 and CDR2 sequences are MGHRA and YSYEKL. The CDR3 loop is CASSQPRWVRNYNEQFF. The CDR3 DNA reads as TGCGCCAGCAGCCAACCCAGATGGGTACGAAATTACAATGAGCAGTTCTTC.

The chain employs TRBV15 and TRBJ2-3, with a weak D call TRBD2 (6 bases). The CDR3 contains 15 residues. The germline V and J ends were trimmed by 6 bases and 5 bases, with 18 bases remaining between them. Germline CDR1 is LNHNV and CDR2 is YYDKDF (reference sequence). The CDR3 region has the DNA TGTGCCACCAGGGAGGGAGAAGTTTCGCTAGATACGCAGTATTTT. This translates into CATREGEVSLDTQYF. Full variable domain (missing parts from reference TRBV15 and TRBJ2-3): DAMVIQNPRYQVTQFGKPVTLSCSQTLNHNVMYWYQQKSSQAPKLLFHYYDKDFNNEADTPDNFQSRRPNTSFCFLDIRSPGLGDTAMYLCATREGEVSLDTQYFGPGTRLTVL.

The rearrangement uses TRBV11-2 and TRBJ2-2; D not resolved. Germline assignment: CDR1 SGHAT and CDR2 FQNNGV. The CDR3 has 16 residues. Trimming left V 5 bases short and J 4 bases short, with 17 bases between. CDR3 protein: CASSPRFSQGTGELFF. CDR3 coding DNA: TGTGCCAGCAGCCCCCGGTTTTCACAAGGCACCGGGGAGCTGTTTTTT.

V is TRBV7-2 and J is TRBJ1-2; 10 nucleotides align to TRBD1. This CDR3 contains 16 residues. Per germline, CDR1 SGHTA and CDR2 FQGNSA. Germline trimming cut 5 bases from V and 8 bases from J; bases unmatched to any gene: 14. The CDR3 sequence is CASSEPTGGEWKGYTF. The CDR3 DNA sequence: TGTGCCAGCAGCGAGCCGACAGGGGGCGAGTGGAAAGGCTACACCTTC.